This T cell receptor beta chain came from a study of blood T cell repertoires in COVID-19. Clones were sequenced by immunoSEQ multiplex PCR, and TCRdb holds only the in-frame ones, with some missing. The table includes under 250,000 clones, around 89% detected once. The CDR3 totals 15 residues. Per germline, CDR1 SGHNT and CDR2 YYREEE (reference sequence). Losses at the gene ends were 4 bases for V and 3 bases for J; bases not matched to a gene: 4. The rearrangement links TRBV5-4 to TRBJ2-2, with 9 bases identical to TRBD2. Sequencing used peripheral blood. The receptor's source is a woman between 25 and 40 years old with COVID-19, enrolled during active disease. DNA of the CDR3: TGTGCCAGCAGCAGCGGGGGGCCGCACACCGGGGAGCTGTTTTTT. This gives the protein CASSSGGPHTGELFF.